These 24 T cell receptor beta chains were all obtained from the same sample, sequenced in a study of blood T cell repertoires in COVID-19. Profiled with immunoSEQ multiplex PCR; TCRdb holds only in-frame clones, not every one. The table includes more than 9,500 clones, approximately 91% detected once. Sequencing used peripheral blood. These receptors all stem from a woman aged 60-75 years with active COVID-19.

This clone was counted between two and nine times. V gene TRBV5-5 combines with J gene TRBJ2-4; tentative D call: TRBD1 (6 bases). The CDR3 totals 18 residues. Between the trimmed V and J ends, which lost 4 bases and 0 bases, there was a span of 20 bases. Germline CDR1 is SGHKS and CDR2 is YYEKEE (reference sequence). The CDR3 region is CASSLQGFRHLAKNIQYF. The CDR3 bases are TGTGCCAGCAGCCTCCAGGGGTTCCGACATTTAGCCAAAAACATTCAGTACTTC.

The chain has TRBV3-1 (or the pseudogene TRBV3-2) and TRBJ2-2; TRBD2 matches 9 bases. V lost 7 bases to trimming and J lost 2 bases; unmatched junction nucleotides: 5. Germline values: CDR1 LGHDT, CDR2 YNNKEL (reference sequence). The CDR3 extends over 15 amino acids. The chain's CDR3 is CASNLAGSNTGELFF. The CDR3 bases are TGTGCCAGCAACCTAGCGGGGAGTAACACCGGGGAGCTGTTTTTT.

CDR3 bases: TGTGCCAGCAGCTTGGGGGAGCTCTATGGCTACACCTTC. The encoded protein is CASSLGELYGYTF. The chain carries TRBV5-6 and TRBJ1-2; D remains ambiguous. Per germline, CDR1 SGHDT and CDR2 YYEEEE. This CDR3 comprises 13 residues. Trimming took off 0 bases at V and 4 bases at J, with 7 bases between the two ends.

In nucleotides, the CDR3 is TGTGCCAGCAGTCCGGAGGGGGATACGCAGTATTTT. Protein sequence: CASSPEGDTQYF. This chain joins TRBV12-3 or TRBV12-4 and TRBJ2-3; TRBD2 might be the D (6 bases). The CDR3 is 12 residues long. V was pared by 5 bases and J by 6 bases, with 9 bases between.

The rearrangement uses TRBV7-7 and TRBJ2-3; unclear D gene. V was clipped by 0 bases and J by 1 base, with 8 bases between them. Germline values: CDR1 SSHAT, CDR2 FNYEAQ (reference sequence). CDR3 size: 15 residues. The CDR3 loop reads CASSLASSGTDTQYF. The CDR3 region has the DNA TGTGCCAGCAGCTTAGCATCGTCTGGCACAGATACGCAGTATTTT.

Only a few counts were recorded for this clone. The CDR3 loop is CASSVGGRSSTDTQYF. The CDR3 nucleotides read TGTGCCAGCAGCGTAGGCGGGAGGTCTAGCACAGATACGCAGTATTTT. J is TRBJ2-3 and V is TRBV7-6; 8 nucleotides agree with TRBD2. This CDR3 spans 16 amino acids. V lost 5 bases and J lost 0; bases outside the gene matches: 7. The V gene's germline CDR1 is SGHVS and CDR2 FNYEAQ.

The chain uses TRBV20-1 and TRBJ2-3, with 7 bases aligning to TRBD1. CDR1 is DFQATT and CDR2 is SNEGSKA in the germline V gene (reference sequence). The J segment lost 7 bases and the V segment lost 3 bases, leaving 10 bases of the junction unmatched. This CDR3 has 14 amino acids. This CDR3 is CSASRLQGTNTQYF. CDR3 coding DNA: TGCAGTGCTAGTCGTTTACAGGGGACGAATACGCAGTATTTT.

This chain uses TRBV9 with TRBJ2-3; D unclear. This CDR3 has 12 residues. Trimming stripped 3 bases from V and 5 bases from J, with 7 bases between. Germline lookup yields CDR1 SGDLS and CDR2 YYNGEE. DNA of the CDR3: TGTGCCAGCAGCGAGCCCCGAGATACGCAGTATTTT. Translating gives CASSEPRDTQYF.

This rearrangement joins TRBV5-1 to TRBJ1-1, with D possibly TRBD1 on 6 matching bases. The germline V gene encodes CDR1 SGHRS and CDR2 YFSETQ. The CDR3 contains 14 residues. Trimming took off 3 bases at V and 2 bases at J, with 11 bases between the two ends. CDR3 in amino acids: CASSWRGGNTEAFF. The CDR3 DNA reads TGCGCCAGCAGCTGGAGAGGGGGTAACACTGAAGCTTTCTTT.

This CDR3 is CASSIAGDRGLAEQFF. CDR3 coding DNA: TGTGCCAGTAGTATAGCTGGGGACAGGGGGCTCGCTGAGCAGTTCTTC. J is TRBJ2-1 and V is TRBV19, with 12 bases aligning to TRBD1. Germline CDR1 reads LNHDA; CDR2 reads SQIVND (reference sequence). This CDR3 region has 16 residues. Germline trimming cut 1 base from V and 9 bases from J; bases unmatched to any gene: 7.

CDR3 sequence: CAIRVAGVSGEQYF. Written as DNA, the CDR3 is TGTGCCATCAGAGTAGCGGGAGTGTCTGGGGAGCAGTACTTC. This chain connects TRBV10-3 to TRBJ2-7, with 9 bases that match TRBD2. The CDR3 length is 14 residues. Trimming took 6 bases from V and 7 from J; bases not matched to a gene: 10. Germline V gene lookup returns CDR1 ENHRY and CDR2 SYGVKD.

The V gene is TRBV6-6, the J gene TRBJ2-3; TRBD2 matches 9 bases. Germline V gives CDR1 MNHNY, CDR2 SVGAGI (reference sequence). The CDR3 loop spans 14 amino acids. The trim removed 7 bases at V and 1 base at J, leaving 3 bases unmatched. The CDR3 bases are TGTGCCAGCACCTTAGCGGGAGGCACAGATACGCAGTATTTT. It is translated as CASTLAGGTDTQYF.

This chain connects TRBV5-1 to TRBJ2-5; tentative D call: TRBD1 (5 bases). Trimming pared 0 bases from V and 0 bases from J, leaving 9 bases between. Germline V gene lookup returns CDR1 SGHRS and CDR2 YFSETQ. The CDR3 runs 15 residues. The CDR3 protein is CASSLGGQNQETQYF. The CDR3 coding sequence is TGCGCCAGCAGCTTGGGGGGCCAAAACCAAGAGACCCAGTACTTC.

The chain employs TRBV19 and TRBJ2-5; 7 bases are shared with TRBD1. V shed 6 bases, J shed 5 bases, and the junction held 9 bases outside the gene matches. CDR1 LNHDA and CDR2 SQIVND come from the germline V gene (reference sequence). CDR3 size: 14 residues. CDR3 protein: CASSKTGMSETQYF. The CDR3 coding sequence is TGTGCCAGTAGCAAGACAGGGATGAGCGAGACCCAGTACTTC.

The chain has TRBV15 and TRBJ2-5; TRBD2 agrees at 13 bases. Germline CDR1 LNHNV, CDR2 YYDKDF (reference sequence). The CDR3 extends over 15 amino acids. The trim removed 3 bases at V and 5 bases at J, leaving 3 bases unmatched. The CDR3 nucleotides are TGTGCCACCAGCAGGGGACTAGCGGGACCGGAGACCCAGTACTTC. Protein product: CATSRGLAGPETQYF.

This clone appeared once. The DNA of the CDR3 is TGTGCCAGCTCCAAGGGAGGAGACTACAATGAGCAGTTCTTC. Protein: CASSKGGDYNEQFF. The gene calls are TRBV6-5 and TRBJ2-1; D may be TRBD2 (6 bases). V dropped 8 bases and J dropped 3 bases, with 14 bases sitting between them. Germline V gene sequence: CDR1 MNHEY, CDR2 SVGAGI. The CDR3 has 14 amino acids.

This sequence joins TRBV29-1 and TRBJ2-1; 8 bases map to TRBD1. CDR3 length equals 14 residues. Germline CDR1 is SQVTM and CDR2 is ANQGSEA. V lost 5 bases to trimming and J lost 1 base; unmatched junction nucleotides: 4. The DNA for the CDR3 is TGCAGCGTTCCCACAGGGGGGTCCTACAATGAGCAGTTCTTC. It codes for CSVPTGGSYNEQFF.

This clone was observed a few times. The V gene is TRBV6-1, the J gene TRBJ1-5; no clear D. There are 16 residues in the CDR3. Between the trimmed V and J ends, which lost 1 base and 4 bases, there was a span of 14 bases. The germline CDR1 and CDR2 sequences are MNHNS and SASEGT. Here the CDR3 reads CASSEVAGEGNQPQHF. In nucleotides, the CDR3 is TGTGCCAGCAGTGAAGTTGCCGGGGAGGGTAATCAGCCCCAGCATTTT.

The genes are TRBV7-2 and TRBJ1-5; D perhaps matches TRBD1 (6 bases). V lost 1 base, J lost 11 bases, and 15 bases lay in between. This CDR3 spans 14 amino acids. The germline V gene has CDR1 SGHTA and CDR2 FQGNSA. The CDR3 DNA sequence: TGTGCCAGCAGCTTAGGCCGGGCCGCAGGGGCCCAGCATTTT. It is translated as CASSLGRAAGAQHF.

V is TRBV11-3 and J is TRBJ1-1; no reliable D call. Germline V gene data show CDR1 as SGHNT and CDR2 as YENEEA. This CDR3 is built from 13 residues. V lost 6 bases and J lost 5, with 13 bases in between. CDR3 sequence (DNA): TGTGCCAGCAGTTCGACTTACGGGACTGAAGCTTTCTTT. It codes for CASSSTYGTEAFF.

The V gene is TRBV28, the J gene TRBJ2-5, with D perhaps matching TRBD1 (6 bases). The ends were cut back, 6 bases at V and 2 bases at J, with 13 bases in the middle. Germline V CDR1 and CDR2: MDHEN, SYDVKM. The CDR3 is 14 amino acids. The CDR3 loop reads CASRSIGGQETQYF. Written as DNA, the CDR3 is TGTGCCAGCAGGTCGATAGGGGGACAAGAGACCCAGTACTTC.

V and J are TRBV7-2 and TRBJ1-5; 7 bases line up with TRBD1. The CDR3 runs 15 residues. Looked up from germline, CDR1 is SGHTA and CDR2 is FQGNSA. The ends lost 5 bases at V and 8 bases at J; junction bases unmatched: 12. CDR3 in amino acids: CASSAGPGGMKPQHF. CDR3 coding DNA: TGTGCCAGCAGCGCCGGGCCAGGGGGAATGAAGCCCCAGCATTTT.

The genes are TRBV7-7 and TRBJ2-1; 7 positions match TRBD2. The V gene's germline CDR1 is SSHAT and CDR2 FNYEAQ (reference sequence). The V segment lost 3 bases and the J segment 4 bases; nucleotides outside the gene matches: 6. CDR3 length: 15 residues. The CDR3 nucleotides read TGTGCCAGCAGCTTCTCTGGCGGGGGATACAATGAGCAGTTCTTC. Its translation is CASSFSGGGYNEQFF.

This clone was detected a few times. V usage is TRBV5-4 and J usage is TRBJ1-3, with 10 bases matching TRBD1. Germline-derived CDR1 and CDR2 are SGHNT and YYREEE (reference sequence). This CDR3 is 16 amino acids long. J lost 3 bases, V lost 1 base, and 4 bases had no gene match. The CDR3 DNA reads TGTGCCAGCAGCTTGAGACAGGGGGCAGGTGGAAACACCATATATTTT. It codes for CASSLRQGAGGNTIYF.